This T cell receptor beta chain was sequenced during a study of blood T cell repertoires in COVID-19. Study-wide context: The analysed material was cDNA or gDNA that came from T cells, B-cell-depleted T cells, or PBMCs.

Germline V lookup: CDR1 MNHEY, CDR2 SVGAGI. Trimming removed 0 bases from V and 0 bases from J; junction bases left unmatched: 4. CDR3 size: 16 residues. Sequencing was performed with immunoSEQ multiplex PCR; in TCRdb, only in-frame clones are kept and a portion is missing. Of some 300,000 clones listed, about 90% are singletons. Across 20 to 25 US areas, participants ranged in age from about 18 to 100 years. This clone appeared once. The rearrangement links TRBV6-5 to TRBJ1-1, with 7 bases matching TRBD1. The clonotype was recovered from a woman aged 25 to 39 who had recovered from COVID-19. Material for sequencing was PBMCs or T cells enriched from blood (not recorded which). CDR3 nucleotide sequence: TGTGCCAGCAGTTACTCCCGGGACAGATTGAACACTGAAGCTTTCTTT. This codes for CASSYSRDRLNTEAFF.